Listed below are T cell receptor beta chains from one sample, sequenced in a study of T cells in localized non-small cell lung cancer. Clones were read by immunoSEQ multiplex PCR, and TCRdb kept only the in-frame ones, dropping some. The data show approximately 72,000 clones, roughly 86% seen once. This specimen was peripheral blood, taken before any cancer treatment. Source of these receptors: a female donor over 55 with stage I lung adenocarcinoma. CDR3s include the opening cysteine and the closing phenylalanine or tryptophan. A D gene is named only where the DNA matches it firmly. Some rows have no size entry. The others give once, few or many, or a class for an expanded clone.

length: 13
J: TRBJ1-1
size: .
V: TRBV7-9
D: .
DNA: TGTGCCAGCAGCTTTAAGGAGAACACTGAAGCTTTCTTT
CDR3: CASSFKENTEAFF

length: 14
J: TRBJ1-1
size: .
V: TRBV2
D: .
DNA: TGTGCCAGCAGCCCGACAGAGGCTACCCTTGAAGCTTTCTTT
CDR3: CASSPTEATLEAFF

length: 16
J: TRBJ2-3
size: .
V: TRBV4-1
D: .
DNA: TGCGCCAGCAGCCACACCTTACGGACCTTCACAGATACGCAGTATTTT
CDR3: CASSHTLRTFTDTQYF

length: 15
J: TRBJ1-1
size: .
V: TRBV30
D: TRBD1
DNA: TGTGCCTGGAGTGTTGGTGTATCAGGGGGCACTGAAGCTTTCTTT
CDR3: CAWSVGVSGGTEAFF

length: 16
J: TRBJ1-4
size: .
V: TRBV6-5
D: TRBD1
DNA: TGTGCCAGCAGTTACCTGTCAGGGGGGGGGAATGAAAAACTGTTTTTT
CDR3: CASSYLSGGGNEKLFF

length: 16
J: TRBJ1-4
size: .
V: TRBV28
D: .
DNA: TGTGCCAGCAGTACCCCCTGGGGGACAACTAATGAAAAACTGTTTTTT
CDR3: CASSTPWGTTNEKLFF

length: 14
J: TRBJ1-1
size: .
V: TRBV6-4
D: .
DNA: TGTGCCAGCAGAGCTACTGCAGGGGCTCCGGGGGCTTTCTTT
CDR3: CASRATAGAPGAFF

length: 15
J: TRBJ2-2
size: .
V: TRBV6-4
D: TRBD1
DNA: TGTGCCAGCAGTGTCTCAGGGGGTAGCACCGGGGAGCTGTTTTTT
CDR3: CASSVSGGSTGELFF

length: 16
J: TRBJ2-7
size: .
V: TRBV19
D: .
DNA: TGTGCCAGTAGTACCCCTTCTACAGGTACCCTCGGAGAGCAGTACTTC
CDR3: CASSTPSTGTLGEQYF

length: 13
J: TRBJ2-7
size: .
V: TRBV6-5
D: .
DNA: TGTGCCAGCAGTTATGGGGTCCCCTACGAGCAGTACTTC
CDR3: CASSYGVPYEQYF

length: 14
J: TRBJ1-5
size: .
V: TRBV15
D: .
DNA: TGTGCCACCAGCAGAGCCAATGAAGGTCAGCCCCAGCATTTT
CDR3: CATSRANEGQPQHF

length: 15
J: TRBJ2-5
size: .
V: TRBV19
D: TRBD2
DNA: TGTGCCAGTAGGCCTTATGGACTAGGACAAGAGACCCAGTACTTC
CDR3: CASRPYGLGQETQYF

length: 13
J: TRBJ1-5
size: .
V: TRBV7-9
D: .
DNA: TGTGCCAGCAGCCGGACGGACAATCAGCCCCAGCATTTT
CDR3: CASSRTDNQPQHF

length: 19
J: TRBJ2-1
size: .
V: TRBV7-9
D: .
DNA: TGTGCCAGCAGCTTCAAGGGGGGCGGGAGCCCCTCCACCTACAATGAGCAGTTCTTC
CDR3: CASSFKGGGSPSTYNEQFF

length: 14
J: TRBJ1-1
size: .
V: TRBV5-1
D: TRBD1
DNA: TGCGCCAGCAGCTCCGGGACAGAGAACACTGAAGCTTTCTTT
CDR3: CASSSGTENTEAFF

length: 15
J: TRBJ1-2
size: .
V: TRBV2
D: TRBD1
DNA: TGTGCCAGCAGTCAAAACAGGGGGCCCAACTATGGCTACACCTTC
CDR3: CASSQNRGPNYGYTF

length: 13
J: TRBJ1-2
size: few
V: TRBV2
D: TRBD1
DNA: TGTGCCAGCAGTGAGGAGACAGGGTATGGCTACACCTTC
CDR3: CASSEETGYGYTF

length: 17
J: TRBJ2-4
size: .
V: TRBV5-5
D: TRBD1
DNA: TGTGCCAGCAGCCCGACAGGACAGGGGGCTGGGGGGGACATTCAGTACTTC
CDR3: CASSPTGQGAGGDIQYF